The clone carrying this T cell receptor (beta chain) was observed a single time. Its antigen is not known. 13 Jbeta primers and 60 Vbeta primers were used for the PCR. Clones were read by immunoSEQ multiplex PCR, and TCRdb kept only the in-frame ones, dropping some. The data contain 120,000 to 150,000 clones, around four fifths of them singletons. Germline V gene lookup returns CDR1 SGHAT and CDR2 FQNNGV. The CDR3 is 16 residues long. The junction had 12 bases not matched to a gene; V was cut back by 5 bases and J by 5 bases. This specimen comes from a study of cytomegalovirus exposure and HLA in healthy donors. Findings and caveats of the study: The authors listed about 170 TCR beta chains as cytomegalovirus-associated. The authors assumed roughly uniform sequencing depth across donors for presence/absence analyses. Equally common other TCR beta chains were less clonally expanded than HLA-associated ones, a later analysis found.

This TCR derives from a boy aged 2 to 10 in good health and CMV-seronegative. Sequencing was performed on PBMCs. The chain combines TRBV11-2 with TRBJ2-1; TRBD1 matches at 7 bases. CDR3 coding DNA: TGTGCCAGCAGCCTAGGACAGGTCACAAGGGACAATGAGCAGTTCTTC. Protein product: CASSLGQVTRDNEQFF. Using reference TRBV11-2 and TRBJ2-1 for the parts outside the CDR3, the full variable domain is EAGVAQSPRYKIIEKRQSVAFWCNPISGHATLYWYQQILGQGPKLLIQFQNNGVVDDSQLPKDRFSAERLKGVDSTLKIQPAKLEDSAVYLCASSLGQVTRDNEQFFGPGTRLTVL.